A selection of T cell receptor beta chains follows, all from one sample in a study of cytomegalovirus exposure and HLA in healthy donors. Only in-frame clones appear in the TCRdb table, and some are missing; sequencing was by immunoSEQ multiplex PCR. The table has approximately 150,000 clones, less than 85% seen once. The sequencing input was PBMCs. The receptors derive from a middle-aged man in good health and CMV-seronegative. CDR3s include the opening cysteine and the closing phenylalanine or tryptophan. A D gene is named only where the DNA matches it firmly. Size values are once, few and many counts, or a class for expanded clones, and some rows have none.

D gene	V gene	CDR3 length	J gene	clone size	CDR3 protein	CDR3 DNA
TRBD1	TRBV30	15	TRBJ2-1	NA	CAWSRQGEPYNEQFF	TGTGCCTGGAGTCGACAGGGGGAGCCCTACAATGAGCAGTTCTTC
NA	TRBV15	15	TRBJ2-7	NA	CATSRDRGGPDEQYF	TGTGCCACCAGCAGAGATAGGGGCGGCCCCGACGAGCAGTACTTC
TRBD2	TRBV6-4	17	TRBJ2-3	NA	CASSASGLADSTDTQYF	TGTGCCAGCAGTGCATCGGGACTAGCGGATAGCACAGATACGCAGTATTTT
NA	TRBV19	11	TRBJ2-7	few	CASSIFHEQYF	TGTGCCAGTAGTATCTTCCACGAGCAGTACTTC
NA	TRBV2	15	TRBJ2-3	few	CASSPDGLGTDTQYF	TGTGCCAGCAGTCCAGACGGGTTGGGCACAGATACGCAGTATTTT
NA	TRBV7-9	14	TRBJ2-5	few	CASTPDDSPETQYF	TGTGCCAGCACCCCGGACGACAGTCCAGAGACCCAGTACTTC
TRBD1	TRBV19	16	TRBJ2-5	NA	CASSVLGTGAQETQYF	TGTGCCAGTAGTGTATTGGGGACAGGAGCACAAGAGACCCAGTACTTC
TRBD1	TRBV9	15	TRBJ1-2	NA	CASSIGQGVGDGYTF	TGTGCCAGCAGCATAGGACAGGGAGTGGGGGATGGCTACACCTTC
NA	TRBV21-1	16	TRBJ2-4	NA	CASSNSRGEAKNIQYF	TGTGCCAGCAGCAACTCCCGGGGAGAAGCCAAAAACATTCAGTACTTC
TRBD1	TRBV28	12	TRBJ2-1	NA	CASSLAAQGEFF	TGTGCCAGCAGTTTGGCGGCCCAGGGGGAGTTCTTC
TRBD2	TRBV27	15	TRBJ2-1	NA	CASSSGAGGNNEQFF	TGTGCCAGCAGTTCGGGGGCGGGAGGCAATAATGAGCAGTTCTTC
NA	TRBV9	15	TRBJ2-5	NA	CASSVALRSQETQYF	TGTGCCAGCAGCGTAGCTCTCAGAAGCCAAGAGACCCAGTACTTC
NA	TRBV5-1	12	TRBJ2-7	NA	CASSPTGYEQYF	TGCGCCAGCAGCCCGACGGGCTACGAGCAGTACTTC
NA	TRBV27	15	TRBJ1-5	NA	CASSLSFGEGQPQHF	TGTGCCAGCAGTTTATCGTTCGGGGAAGGACAGCCCCAGCATTTT
NA	TRBV30	14	TRBJ2-5	NA	CAFQSTSRKETQYF	TGTGCCTTCCAATCCACATCCAGAAAAGAGACCCAGTACTTC
NA	TRBV5-8	15	TRBJ2-7	NA	CASTPGTGIPYEQYF	TGTGCCAGCACGCCCGGAACAGGGATTCCCTACGAGCAGTACTTC
NA	TRBV7-2	15	TRBJ2-1	NA	CASRKQGTTYNEQFF	TGTGCCAGCAGGAAACAGGGAACTACCTACAATGAGCAGTTCTTC
TRBD1	TRBV5-1	14	TRBJ2-4	NA	CASSVDRGANIQYF	TGCGCCAGCAGCGTCGACAGGGGGGCGAACATTCAGTACTTC
NA	TRBV18	15	TRBJ1-3	NA	CASTPGGTSGNTIYF	TGTGCCAGCACCCCAGGCGGGACCTCTGGAAACACCATATATTTT
NA	TRBV6-1	15	TRBJ1-2	NA	CASSEGALPYYGYTF	TGTGCCAGCAGTGAGGGGGCCCTCCCTTACTATGGCTACACCTTC
TRBD2	TRBV5-4	16	TRBJ2-5	NA	CASSLGVAGLEETQYF	TGTGCCAGCAGCTTGGGAGTAGCGGGCCTAGAGGAGACCCAGTACTTC
NA	TRBV7-9	15	TRBJ2-1	NA	CASSRSGGPDNEQFF	TGTGCCAGCAGCCGGTCAGGAGGGCCAGATAATGAGCAGTTCTTC
NA	TRBV10-2	12	TRBJ2-7	NA	CASSGETLEQYF	TGCGCCAGCAGCGGGGAAACTCTCGAGCAGTACTTC
NA	TRBV7-2	14	TRBJ2-7	NA	CASSLYRSSYEQYF	TGTGCCAGCAGCTTATACCGGTCCTCCTACGAGCAGTACTTC
TRBD1	TRBV19	14	TRBJ2-1	NA	CASSTRTGDNEQFF	TGTGCCAGTAGTACAAGGACAGGTGACAATGAGCAGTTCTTC
NA	TRBV4-2	14	TRBJ2-7	NA	CASKLTGSGYEQYF	TGTGCCAGCAAGTTGACAGGCTCGGGCTACGAGCAGTACTTC
NA	TRBV10-2	11	TRBJ2-4	NA	CASSVTGIQYF	TGCGCCAGCAGTGTGACTGGCATTCAGTACTTC
NA	TRBV7-3	15	TRBJ2-3	few	CASSRNGGSTDTQYF	TGTGCCAGCAGCCGGAATGGGGGGAGCACAGATACGCAGTATTTT
TRBD1	TRBV28	12	TRBJ1-2	NA	CASETGGWGYTF	TGTGCCAGCGAGACAGGGGGCTGGGGCTACACCTTC
TRBD2	TRBV18	12	TRBJ2-5	few	CASSTSGETQYF	TGTGCCAGCTCTACTAGCGGGGAGACCCAGTACTTC
TRBD1	TRBV19	17	TRBJ2-2	NA	CASTTNPGTVVTGELFF	TGTGCCAGTACCACCAACCCCGGGACAGTCGTCACCGGGGAGCTGTTTTTT
TRBD1	TRBV6-1	13	TRBJ2-3	NA	CASRRQGTDTQYF	TGTGCCAGCAGGCGACAGGGTACAGATACGCAGTATTTT